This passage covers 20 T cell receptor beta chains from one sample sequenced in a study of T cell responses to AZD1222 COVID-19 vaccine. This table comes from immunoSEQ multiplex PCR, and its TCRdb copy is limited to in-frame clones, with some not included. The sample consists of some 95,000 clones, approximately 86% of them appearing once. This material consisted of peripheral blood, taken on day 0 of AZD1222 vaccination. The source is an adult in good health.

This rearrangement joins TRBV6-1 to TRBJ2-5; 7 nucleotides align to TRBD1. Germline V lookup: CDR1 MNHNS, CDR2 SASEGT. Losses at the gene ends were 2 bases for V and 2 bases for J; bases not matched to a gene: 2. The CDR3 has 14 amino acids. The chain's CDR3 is CASSELGQQETQYF. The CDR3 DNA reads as TGTGCCAGCAGTGAACTGGGACAGCAAGAGACCCAGTACTTC.

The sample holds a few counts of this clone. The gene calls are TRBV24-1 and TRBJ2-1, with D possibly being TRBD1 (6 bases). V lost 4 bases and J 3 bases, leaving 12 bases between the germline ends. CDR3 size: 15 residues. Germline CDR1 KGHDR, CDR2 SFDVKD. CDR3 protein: CATSEGRGYYNEQFF. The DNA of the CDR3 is TGTGCCACCAGTGAGGGCAGGGGATACTACAATGAGCAGTTCTTC.

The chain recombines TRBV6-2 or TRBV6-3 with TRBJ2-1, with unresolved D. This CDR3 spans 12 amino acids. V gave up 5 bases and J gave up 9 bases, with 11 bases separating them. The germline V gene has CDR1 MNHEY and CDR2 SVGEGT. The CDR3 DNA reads TGTGCCAGCAGTAGGCTAGAGGTTGAGCAGTTCTTC. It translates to CASSRLEVEQFF.

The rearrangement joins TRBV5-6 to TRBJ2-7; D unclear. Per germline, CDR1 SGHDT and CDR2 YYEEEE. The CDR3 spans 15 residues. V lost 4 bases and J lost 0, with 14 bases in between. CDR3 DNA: TGTGCCAGCAGCCCGCAACCAGCTTTCTCCTACGAGCAGTACTTC. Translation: CASSPQPAFSYEQYF.

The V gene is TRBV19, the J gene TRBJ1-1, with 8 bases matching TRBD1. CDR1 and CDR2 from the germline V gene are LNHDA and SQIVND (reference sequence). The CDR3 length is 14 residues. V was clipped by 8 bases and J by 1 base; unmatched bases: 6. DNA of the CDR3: TGTGCCAGTGGGGACAGGTGGGCGAACACTGAAGCTTTCTTT. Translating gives CASGDRWANTEAFF.

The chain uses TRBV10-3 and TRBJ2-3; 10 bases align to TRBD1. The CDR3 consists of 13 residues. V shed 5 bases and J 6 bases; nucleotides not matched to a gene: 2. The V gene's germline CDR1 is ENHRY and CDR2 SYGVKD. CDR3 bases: TGTGCCATCAGTAGGGACAGGGGTGATACGCAGTATTTT. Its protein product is CAISRDRGDTQYF.

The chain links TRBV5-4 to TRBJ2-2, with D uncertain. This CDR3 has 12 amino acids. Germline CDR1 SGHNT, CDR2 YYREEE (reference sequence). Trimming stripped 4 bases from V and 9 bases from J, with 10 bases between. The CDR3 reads CASSRATRELFF. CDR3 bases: TGTGCCAGCAGCAGAGCCACGCGGGAGCTGTTTTTT.

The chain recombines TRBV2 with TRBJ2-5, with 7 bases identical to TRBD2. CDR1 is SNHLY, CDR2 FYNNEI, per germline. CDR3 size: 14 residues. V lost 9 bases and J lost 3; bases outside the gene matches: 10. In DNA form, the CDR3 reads TGTGCCAGGACCCCTTTTGGGGGGGAAGAGACCCAGTACTTC. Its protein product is CARTPFGGEETQYF.

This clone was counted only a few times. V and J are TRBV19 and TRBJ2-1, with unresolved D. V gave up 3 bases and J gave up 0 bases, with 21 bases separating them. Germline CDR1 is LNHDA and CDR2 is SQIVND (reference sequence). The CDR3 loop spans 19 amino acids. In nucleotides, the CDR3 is TGTGCCAGTAGTATGTCCCTGACCCCCCTTCTAAGCTCCTACAATGAGCAGTTCTTC. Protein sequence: CASSMSLTPLLSSYNEQFF. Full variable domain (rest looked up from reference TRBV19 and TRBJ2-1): DGGITQSPKYLFRKEGQNVTLSCEQNLNHDAMYWYRQDPGQGLRLIYYSQIVNDFQKGDIAEGYSVSREKKESFPLTVTSAQKNPTAFYLCASSMSLTPLLSSYNEQFFGPGTRLTVL.

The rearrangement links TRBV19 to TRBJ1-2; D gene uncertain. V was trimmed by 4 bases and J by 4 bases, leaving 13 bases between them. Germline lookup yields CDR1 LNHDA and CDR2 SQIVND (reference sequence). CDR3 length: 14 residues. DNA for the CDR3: TGTGCCAGTAGTACGGGCGGAACCTCCTATGGCTACACCTTC. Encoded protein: CASSTGGTSYGYTF.

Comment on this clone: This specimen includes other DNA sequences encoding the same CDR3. For the CDR3, the DNA is TGTGCCAGCAGCTCACAGGTTAACTATGGCTACACCTTC. Protein sequence: CASSSQVNYGYTF. The chain uses TRBV5-6 and TRBJ1-2, with a weak D call TRBD1 (5 bases). The V gene's germline CDR1 is SGHDT and CDR2 YYEEEE. The CDR3 sequence is 13 residues long. With 3 bases removed from V and 1 base from J, the gap between germline ends came to 7 bases.

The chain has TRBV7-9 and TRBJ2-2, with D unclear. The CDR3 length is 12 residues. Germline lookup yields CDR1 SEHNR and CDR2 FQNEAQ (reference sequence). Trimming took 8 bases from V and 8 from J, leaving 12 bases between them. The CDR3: CASALLFGELFF. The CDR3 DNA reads TGTGCCAGCGCCTTACTCTTTGGGGAGCTGTTTTTT.

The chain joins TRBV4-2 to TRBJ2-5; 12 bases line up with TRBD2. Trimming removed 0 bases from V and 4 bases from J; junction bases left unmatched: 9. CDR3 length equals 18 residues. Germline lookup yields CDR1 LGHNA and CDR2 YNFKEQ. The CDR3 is CASSQEGPSGGAPETQYF. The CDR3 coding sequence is TGTGCCAGCAGCCAAGAAGGTCCTAGCGGGGGGGCTCCAGAGACCCAGTACTTC.

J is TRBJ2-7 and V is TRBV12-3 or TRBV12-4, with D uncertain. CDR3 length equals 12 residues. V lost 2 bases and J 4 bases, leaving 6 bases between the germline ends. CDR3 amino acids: CASSLYGYEQYF. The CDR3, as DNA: TGTGCCAGCAGTTTATATGGGTACGAGCAGTACTTC.

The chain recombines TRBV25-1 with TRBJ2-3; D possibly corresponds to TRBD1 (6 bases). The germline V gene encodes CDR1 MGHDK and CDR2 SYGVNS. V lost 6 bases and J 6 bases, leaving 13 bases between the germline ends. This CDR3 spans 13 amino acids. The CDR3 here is CASSRQGSDTQYF. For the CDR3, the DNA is TGTGCCAGCAGCCGCCAGGGGTCCGATACGCAGTATTTT.

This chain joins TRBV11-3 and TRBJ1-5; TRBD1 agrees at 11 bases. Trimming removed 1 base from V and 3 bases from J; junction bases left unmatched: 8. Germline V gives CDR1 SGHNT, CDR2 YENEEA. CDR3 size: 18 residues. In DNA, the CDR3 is TGTGCCAGCAGCTTAGTATCGGACAGGGGGCTGAACAATCAGCCCCAGCATTTT. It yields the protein CASSLVSDRGLNNQPQHF. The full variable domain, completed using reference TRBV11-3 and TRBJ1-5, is EAGVVQSPRYKIIEKKQPVAFWCNPISGHNTLYWYLQNLGQGPELLIRYENEEAVDDSQLPKDRFSAERLKGVDSTLKIQPAELGDSAVYLCASSLVSDRGLNNQPQHFGDGTRLSIL.

CDR3 sequence (DNA): TGTGCCAGCCGGGGTGCTGGCTACACCTTC. Its protein is CASRGAGYTF. This chain links TRBV5-8 with TRBJ1-2; D is undetermined. This CDR3 comprises 10 residues. V was shortened by 7 bases and J by 7 bases, with 8 bases between the two germline ends. Per the germline V gene, CDR1 is SGHTS and CDR2 is YDEGEE.

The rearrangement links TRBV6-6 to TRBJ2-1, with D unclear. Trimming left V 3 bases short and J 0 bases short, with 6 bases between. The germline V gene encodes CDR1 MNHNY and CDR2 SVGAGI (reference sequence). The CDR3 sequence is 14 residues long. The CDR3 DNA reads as TGTGCCAGCAGTTATGCGGCCTCCTACAATGAGCAGTTCTTC. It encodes CASSYAASYNEQFF.

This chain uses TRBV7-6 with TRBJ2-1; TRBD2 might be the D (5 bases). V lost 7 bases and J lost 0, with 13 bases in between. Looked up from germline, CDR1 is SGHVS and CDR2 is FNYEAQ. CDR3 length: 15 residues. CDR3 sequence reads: CASNRTRSSYNEQFF. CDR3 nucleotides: TGTGCCAGCAACCGAACTAGATCCTCCTACAATGAGCAGTTCTTC.

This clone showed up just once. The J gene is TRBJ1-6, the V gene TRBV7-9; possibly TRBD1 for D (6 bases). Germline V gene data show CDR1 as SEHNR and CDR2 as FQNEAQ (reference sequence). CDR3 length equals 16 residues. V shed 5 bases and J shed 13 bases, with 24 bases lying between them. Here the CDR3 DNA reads TGTGCCAGCAGCCATACGAGGGCAGGGGCGAACGCGCCCCTCCACTTT. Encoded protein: CASSHTRAGANAPLHF.